This T cell receptor (beta chain) was sequenced during a study of response to subunit inactivated influenza vaccine. Overall study results and limits: Few additional T cells are recruited per seasonal influenza vaccination, authors suggested.

MiXCR, run by TCRdb on the RT-PCR reads, gives a single entry per CDR3 protein. The sample holds more than 700,000 distinct CDR3 sequences, 21% seen once. Losses at the gene ends were 5 bases for V and 0 bases for J; bases not matched to a gene: 6. Germline lookup yields CDR1 SEHNR and CDR2 FQNEAQ (reference sequence). The CDR3 spans 16 residues. This clonotype appeared a few times. Its antigen is unidentified. Sequencing used PBMCs from blood, obtained about 5 days after vaccination. The chain joins TRBV7-9 to TRBJ1-3; TRBD1 aligns across 8 bases. This receptor was identified in a man over 45 who received an inactivated influenza vaccine. The CDR3 coding sequence is TGTGCCAGCAGCCCTACAGGGGGGGGCTCTGGAAACACCATATATTTT. It yields the protein CASSPTGGGSGNTIYF.